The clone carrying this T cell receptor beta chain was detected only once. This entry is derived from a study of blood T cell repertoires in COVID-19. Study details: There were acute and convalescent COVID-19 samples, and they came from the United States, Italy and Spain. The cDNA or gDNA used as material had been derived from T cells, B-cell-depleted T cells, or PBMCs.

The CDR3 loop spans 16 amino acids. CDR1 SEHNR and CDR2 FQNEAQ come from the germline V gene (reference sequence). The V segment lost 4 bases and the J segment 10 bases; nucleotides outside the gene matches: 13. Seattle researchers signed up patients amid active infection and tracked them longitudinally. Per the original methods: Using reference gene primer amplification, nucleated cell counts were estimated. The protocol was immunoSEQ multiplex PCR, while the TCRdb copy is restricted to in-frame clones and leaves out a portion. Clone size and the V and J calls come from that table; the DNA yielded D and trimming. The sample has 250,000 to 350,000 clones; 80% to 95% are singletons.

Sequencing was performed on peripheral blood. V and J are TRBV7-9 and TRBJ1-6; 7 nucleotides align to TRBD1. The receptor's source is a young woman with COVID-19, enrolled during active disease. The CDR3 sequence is CASSSSPGGGASPLHF. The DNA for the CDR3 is TGTGCCAGCAGCTCCTCCCCTGGAGGGGGCGCCTCACCCCTCCACTTT.